The clone carrying this T cell receptor (beta chain) appeared a few times. The antigen is not known. V lost 6 bases and J 3 bases, leaving 18 bases between the germline ends. Germline V lookup: CDR1 MDHEN, CDR2 SYDVKM. The CDR3 has 16 residues. This sample is part of a study of T cells in localized non-small cell lung cancer. Study results and limitations: Uninvolved nearby lung showed the greatest T cell clonality, exceeding that found in tumor. Prolonged overall survival went with higher T cell density in the blood. It remains possible that heterogeneity exists, since only one tumor region was sequenced.

Sequencing used immunoSEQ multiplex PCR; TCRdb keeps in-frame clones, though not all of them. The sample comprises 20,000 to 25,000 clones, more than 75% of which are singletons, and more than 15% rests with the top ten. The chain carries TRBV28 and TRBJ2-1; D not certain. Sequences were derived from PBMCs, sampled before any cancer treatment. The sequence was obtained from a woman aged 40 to 75 with stage II squamous cell lung carcinoma. CDR3 sequence reads: CASSFRRIDGYNEQFF. CDR3 in DNA: TGTGCCAGCAGCTTTCGACGGATCGATGGCTACAATGAGCAGTTCTTC.